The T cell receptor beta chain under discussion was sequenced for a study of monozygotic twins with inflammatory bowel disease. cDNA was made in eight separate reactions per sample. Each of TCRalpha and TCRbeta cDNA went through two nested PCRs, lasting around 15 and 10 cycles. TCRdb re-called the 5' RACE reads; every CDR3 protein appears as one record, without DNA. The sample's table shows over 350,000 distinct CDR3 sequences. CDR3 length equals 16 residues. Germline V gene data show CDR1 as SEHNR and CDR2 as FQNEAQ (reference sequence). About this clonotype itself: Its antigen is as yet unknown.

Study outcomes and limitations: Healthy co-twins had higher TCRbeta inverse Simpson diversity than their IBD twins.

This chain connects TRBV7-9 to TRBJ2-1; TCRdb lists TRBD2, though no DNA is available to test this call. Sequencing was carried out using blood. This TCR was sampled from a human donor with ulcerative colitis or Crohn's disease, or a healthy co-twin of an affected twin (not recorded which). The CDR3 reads CASRNVGGDSYNEQFF.